Listed here are 29 T cell receptor beta chains from one sample, sequenced in a study of T cells in Graves' hyperthyroidism and ophthalmopathy. Authors of the study amplified TCR beta CDR3 regions from RNA transcripts. The HTBI primer set drove a first-round RT-PCR of the TCR CDR3. Each CDR3 protein is one row after TCRdb ran MiXCR on the multiplex PCR reads. The data show about 350,000 distinct CDR3 sequences, roughly 14% seen once. The source material was blood. These receptors came from a woman aged 25 to 39 with Graves' hyperthyroidism.

This clonotype appeared many times. The rearrangement links TRBV29-1 to TRBJ2-7, with 7 nucleotides matching TRBD2. With 8 bases clipped from V and 7 bases from J, the junction kept 14 bases outside the gene matches. Germline values: CDR1 SQVTM, CDR2 ANQGSEA. This CDR3 region has 13 residues. CDR3 DNA sequence: TGCAGCTCCACACTGGCGGGAGAGGGGGAGCAGTACTTC. It codes for CSSTLAGEGEQYF.

This clonotype was observed at least ten times. The chain couples TRBV2 to TRBJ1-1; a possible D gene is TRBD1 (6 bases). Germline CDR1 reads SNHLY; CDR2 reads FYNNEI. The ends were cut back, 3 bases at V and 8 bases at J, with 16 bases in the middle. The CDR3 is 14 residues long. CDR3 residues: CASSDRGRTEEAFF. The CDR3 bases are TGTGCCAGCAGTGACCGGGGGCGAACAGAAGAAGCTTTCTTT.

This chain joins TRBV19 and TRBJ1-1, with TRBD1 as a possible D gene (5 bases). Germline V gene data show CDR1 as LNHDA and CDR2 as SQIVND (reference sequence). V lost 2 bases, J lost 9 bases, and 16 bases lay in between. This CDR3 region has 14 residues. The CDR3 DNA sequence: TGTGCCAGTAGTATACTTGTAACCAGGGAAAAAGCTTTCTTT. Amino acid sequence: CASSILVTREKAFF.

About this clonotype: A single base separates this from a much larger clone, so it may be a read error. The V and J genes are TRBV20-1 and TRBJ1-2, with 9 bases aligning to TRBD1. The CDR3 sequence is 15 residues long. V lost 3 bases to trimming and J lost 4 bases; unmatched junction nucleotides: 9. The germline CDR1 and CDR2 sequences are DFQATT and SNEGSKA (reference sequence). The CDR3 here is CSAREPGQGGYGYTF. CDR3 sequence (DNA): TGCAGTGCTAGGGAACCGGGACAGGGAGGCTATGGCTACACCTTC.

In regard to this clonotype: Compared with germline, one end of the junction differs, possibly owing to a read error. The chain combines TRBV20-1 with TRBJ2-4; D is perhaps TRBD1 or TRBD2 (5 bases each). Germline lookup yields CDR1 DFQATT and CDR2 SNEGSKA (reference sequence). The CDR3 contains 16 residues. CDR3 protein: CSARSRDDLGKNIQCF. In nucleotides, the CDR3 is TGCAGTGCTAGGTCGAGGGACGACTTAGGCAAAAACATTCAGTGCTTC.

This clonotype was recorded many times. The chain has TRBV28 and TRBJ1-1; 10 bases align to TRBD1. With 5 bases clipped from V and 4 bases from J, the junction kept 4 bases outside the gene matches. Germline CDR1 MDHEN, CDR2 SYDVKM. CDR3 length: 14 residues. This CDR3 reads CASSVTGGVTEAFF. In DNA, the CDR3 is TGTGCCAGCAGTGTGACAGGGGGCGTCACTGAAGCTTTCTTT.

The DNA of the CDR3 is TGTGCCAGTAGTATAGACGGGACTGCTGAAGCTTTCTTT. This codes for CASSIDGTAEAFF. V gene TRBV19 combines with J gene TRBJ1-1, with a tentative D call TRBD1 (5 bases). Germline V lookup: CDR1 LNHDA, CDR2 SQIVND (reference sequence). The CDR3 is made up of 13 amino acids. Trimming left V 0 bases short and J 6 bases short, with 8 bases between.

In its sample, this clonotype was seen many times. The J gene is TRBJ2-4, the V gene TRBV7-9, with 8 positions matching TRBD1. In germline, CDR1 is SEHNR, CDR2 FQNEAQ (reference sequence). Trimming cost V 3 bases and J 1 base; bases outside gene matches: 5. CDR3 size: 16 residues. The CDR3: CASSFMTGVAKNIQYF. The CDR3 DNA is TGTGCCAGCAGCTTTATGACAGGGGTGGCCAAAAACATTCAGTACTTC.

A remark on this clonotype: A much bigger clone sits one base away, suggesting this may be a read error. The chain is built from TRBV15 and TRBJ1-1; D is ambiguous. Trimming cost V 4 bases and J 1 base, with 13 bases left between them. CDR1 LNHNV and CDR2 YYDKDF come from the germline V gene (reference sequence). The CDR3 runs to 15 residues. CDR3 in DNA: TGTGCCACCAGCACCGACGGAGGTGAGAACACTGAAGCTTTCTTT. It translates to CATSTDGGENTEAFF.

The chain is built from TRBV7-2 and TRBJ2-7; no clear D gene. Trimming took off 3 bases at V and 2 bases at J, with 11 bases between the two ends. The CDR3 is made up of 14 amino acids. CDR1 and CDR2 (germline): SGHTA, FQGNSA. The CDR3 here is CASSFNLSPYEQYF. DNA of the CDR3: TGTGCCAGCAGCTTTAATCTTTCCCCCTACGAGCAGTACTTC.

This clonotype was seen many times. This rearrangement joins TRBV20-1 to TRBJ2-7, with D perhaps TRBD1 or TRBD2 (5 bases each). Germline CDR1 is DFQATT and CDR2 is SNEGSKA (reference sequence). Trimming took off 5 bases at V and 2 bases at J, with 10 bases between the two ends. The CDR3 length is 12 residues. CDR3 sequence reads: CSAWGSAYEQYF. CDR3 sequence (DNA): TGCAGTGCTTGGGGGTCGGCCTACGAGCAGTACTTC.

This clonotype was seen at least ten times. The chain carries TRBV6-1 and TRBJ2-6; TRBD1 might be the D (5 bases). Between the trimmed V and J ends, which lost 5 bases and 0 bases, there was a span of 20 bases. The germline V gene has CDR1 MNHNS and CDR2 SASEGT. The CDR3 contains 19 residues. The CDR3 nucleotides are TGTGCCAGCAGTTCTGGACACCAGCAGAAAGTCTCTGGGGCCAACGTCCTGACTTTC. This encodes CASSSGHQQKVSGANVLTF.

The table lists this clonotype with many counts. The V gene is TRBV28, the J gene TRBJ2-1, with D possibly TRBD2 on 6 matching bases. The V end lost 3 bases, the J end lost 7 bases, and 10 bases lay between the germline ends. The CDR3 runs to 13 residues. In germline, CDR1 is MDHEN, CDR2 SYDVKM. The CDR3 is CASSFGSLNEQFF. CDR3 sequence (DNA): TGTGCCAGCAGTTTCGGGAGTCTAAATGAGCAGTTCTTC.

The rearrangement joins TRBV10-2 to TRBJ1-4; a weak D match, TRBD1 (6 bases). Looked up from germline, CDR1 is WSHSY and CDR2 is SAAADI. The CDR3 contains 14 residues. Trimming pared 7 bases from V and 7 bases from J, leaving 16 bases between. The CDR3 reads CASTVGTRGEKLFF. CDR3 sequence (DNA): TGCGCCAGCACAGTGGGGACACGGGGTGAAAAACTGTTTTTT.

Comments on this clonotype: A much larger clone lies one base from this, so it may be a read error. This chain links TRBV7-6 with TRBJ2-1; the match to TRBD2 covers 9 bases. With V trimmed by 4 bases and J by 2 bases, 3 bases remained unmatched. The germline gives CDR1 SGHVS, CDR2 FNYEAQ. The CDR3 consists of 15 residues. The CDR3 nucleotides read TGTGCCAGCAGCTACATAGCGGGGGCCTACAATGAGCAGTTCTTC. Amino acids: CASSYIAGAYNEQFF. The full variable domain, its missing parts supplied by reference TRBV7-6 and TRBJ2-1, is GAGVSQSPRYKVTKRGQDVALRCDPISGHVSLYWYRQALGQGPEFLTYFNYEAQQDKSGLPNDRFSAERPEGSISTLTIQRTEQRDSAMYRCASSYIAGAYNEQFFGPGTRLTVL.

In its sample, this clonotype was seen many times. The chain recombines TRBV20-1 with TRBJ2-3; 10 nucleotides match TRBD2. The CDR3 contains 15 residues. CDR1 and CDR2 from the germline V gene are DFQATT and SNEGSKA (reference sequence). V was pared by 3 bases and J by 5 bases, with 8 bases of the junction left unmatched. This CDR3 is CSASGASGSRDTQYF. In DNA form, the CDR3 reads TGCAGTGCTAGTGGGGCTAGCGGGAGCCGAGATACGCAGTATTTT.

This clonotype was seen at least ten times. The chain is built from TRBV11-2 and TRBJ2-7, with 7 bases fitting TRBD2. Germline V gene sequence: CDR1 SGHAT, CDR2 FQNNGV. Germline trimming cut 0 bases from V and 1 base from J; bases unmatched to any gene: 3. This CDR3 comprises 15 residues. Written as DNA, the CDR3 is TGTGCCAGCAGCTTAGAGCGGGGGAGGTCCTACGAGCAGTACTTC. It is translated as CASSLERGRSYEQYF.

At least ten counts were recorded for this clonotype. The J gene is TRBJ1-5, the V gene TRBV6-4; no reliable D call. Trimming removed 7 bases from V and 4 bases from J, with 8 bases in between. This CDR3 spans 12 amino acids. Germline V gene lookup returns CDR1 MRHNA and CDR2 SNTAGT. The CDR3 here is CASMSQNQPQHF. The CDR3 DNA follows: TGTGCCAGCATGTCACAGAATCAGCCCCAGCATTTT.

The V call is TRBV19, the J call TRBJ2-3; D is uncertain. Trimming shortened V by 8 bases and J by 2 bases, and 20 bases separated the two germline ends. The V gene's germline CDR1 is LNHDA and CDR2 SQIVND (reference sequence). This CDR3 has 16 residues. CDR3 in amino acids: CASRPTPGFNTDTQYF. The CDR3 region has the DNA TGTGCCAGTCGGCCGACCCCAGGTTTTAACACAGATACGCAGTATTTT.

This clonotype was found a few times. V and J are TRBV29-1 and TRBJ2-1; TRBD2 aligns across 13 bases. Germline V lookup: CDR1 SQVTM, CDR2 ANQGSEA. There are 14 residues in the CDR3. Losses at the gene ends were 1 base for V and 12 bases for J; bases not matched to a gene: 6. CDR3 bases: TGCAGCGTTGAAGCCGGGACTAGCGGGACGAGGCAGTTCTTC. It specifies CSVEAGTSGTRQFF.

This clonotype appeared many times. This sequence joins TRBV11-3 and TRBJ2-1; 7 nucleotides match TRBD2. J gave up 8 bases and V 7 bases, and 8 bases lay outside the gene matches. Germline values: CDR1 SGHNT, CDR2 YENEEA. The CDR3 has 13 amino acids. CDR3 amino acids: CASKGLVGDEQFF. The CDR3 DNA follows: TGTGCCAGCAAAGGACTAGTCGGGGATGAGCAGTTCTTC.

The genes are TRBV5-6 and TRBJ2-3; 8 nucleotides match TRBD1. V was clipped by 0 bases and J by 4 bases; unmatched bases: 7. Per the germline V gene, CDR1 is SGHDT and CDR2 is YYEEEE. The CDR3 spans 16 residues. The CDR3 loop reads CASSLVGRGRADTQYF. CDR3 sequence (DNA): TGTGCCAGCAGCTTGGTGGGCAGGGGGCGCGCAGATACGCAGTATTTT.

This clonotype was recorded many times. V and J are TRBV25-1 and TRBJ2-1; 10 bases are a match to TRBD2. From germline, CDR1 is MGHDK and CDR2 SYGVNS. V trimming: 5 bases; J trimming: 4 bases; junction bases outside the gene matches: 2. This CDR3 has 14 residues. The CDR3 loop is CASSPAGGYNEQFF. In DNA form, the CDR3 reads TGTGCCAGCAGTCCAGCGGGAGGGTACAATGAGCAGTTCTTC.

This rearrangement joins TRBV20-1 to TRBJ2-1, with TRBD2 matching 7 bases. The V gene's germline CDR1 is DFQATT and CDR2 SNEGSKA (reference sequence). The J segment lost 0 bases and the V segment lost 4 bases, leaving 9 bases of the junction unmatched. The length of the CDR3 is 16 residues. As DNA, the CDR3 is TGCAGTGCTAAACTAGCGACCATGAGCTCCTACAATGAGCAGTTCTTC. It is translated as CSAKLATMSSYNEQFF.

This clonotype has only a few counts. This chain links TRBV27 with TRBJ2-1, with TRBD2 matching over 8 bases. The J segment lost 5 bases and the V segment lost 3 bases, leaving 3 bases of the junction unmatched. The CDR3 is 14 residues long. Per germline, CDR1 MNHEY and CDR2 SMNVEV (reference sequence). CDR3 DNA: TGTGCCAGCAGTTTCGCGGGGGGTAACAATGAGCAGTTCTTC. Protein: CASSFAGGNNEQFF.

This clonotype was detected many times. The chain combines TRBV30 with TRBJ1-2, with a possible D match to TRBD1 (5 bases). Germline V CDR1 and CDR2: GTSNPN, SVGIG (reference sequence). The V end lost 3 bases, the J end lost 7 bases, and 12 bases lay between the germline ends. The CDR3 length is 12 residues. CDR3 residues: CAWRGEGFGYTF. The CDR3 DNA sequence: TGTGCCTGGAGGGGGGAGGGCTTTGGCTACACCTTC.

This clonotype was counted a few times. V is TRBV3-1 and J is TRBJ2-5; 9 bases map to TRBD2. The germline CDR1 and CDR2 sequences are LGHDT and YNNKEL (reference sequence). Trimming removed 1 base from V and 4 bases from J; junction bases left unmatched: 1. This CDR3 is 14 amino acids long. In DNA, the CDR3 is TGTGCCAGCAGCCAAGGTAGCGGGAGAGAGACCCAGTACTTC. Its translation is CASSQGSGRETQYF.

The chain links TRBV2 to TRBJ2-5; no definite D call. Germline lookup yields CDR1 SNHLY and CDR2 FYNNEI. V was shortened by 7 bases and J by 5 bases, with 14 bases between the two germline ends. CDR3 size: 13 residues. CDR3 region: CASMGLGRETQYF. CDR3 in DNA: TGTGCCAGCATGGGGTTAGGGCGGGAGACCCAGTACTTC.

The rearrangement links TRBV7-9 to TRBJ1-3; D gene uncertain. Germline V gene lookup returns CDR1 SEHNR and CDR2 FQNEAQ (reference sequence). The CDR3 is 15 amino acids. The ends were cut back, 5 bases at V and 0 bases at J, with 11 bases in the middle. The chain's CDR3 is CASSLTTSSGNTIYF. CDR3 bases: TGTGCCAGCAGCCTCACTACTAGCTCTGGAAACACCATATATTTT.